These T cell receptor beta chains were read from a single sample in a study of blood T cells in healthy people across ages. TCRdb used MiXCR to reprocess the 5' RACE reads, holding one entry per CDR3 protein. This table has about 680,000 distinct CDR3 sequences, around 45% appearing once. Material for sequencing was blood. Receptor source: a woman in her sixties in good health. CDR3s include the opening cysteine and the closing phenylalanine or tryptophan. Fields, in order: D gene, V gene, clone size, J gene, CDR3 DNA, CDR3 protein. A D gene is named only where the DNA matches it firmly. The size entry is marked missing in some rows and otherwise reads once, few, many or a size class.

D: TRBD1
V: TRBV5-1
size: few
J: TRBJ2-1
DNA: TGCGCCAGCAGCCCCAGACAGGGGGCGCATAATGAGCAGTTCTTC
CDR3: CASSPRQGAHNEQFF

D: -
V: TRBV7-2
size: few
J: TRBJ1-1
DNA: TGTGCCAGCAGCTTTAGAAGAGGCTGGGGACCAGGGGACACTGAAGCTTTCTTT
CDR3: CASSFRRGWGPGDTEAFF

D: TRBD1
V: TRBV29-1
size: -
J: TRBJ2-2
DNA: TGCAGCGCAGAGGGACAGTACACCGGGGAGCTGTTTTTT
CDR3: CSAEGQYTGELFF

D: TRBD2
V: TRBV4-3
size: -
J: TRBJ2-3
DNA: TGCGCCAGCAGCCAAGATCCGACGGGAGGAGGTACGCAGTATTTT
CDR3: CASSQDPTGGGTQYF

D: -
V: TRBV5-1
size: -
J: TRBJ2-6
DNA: TGCGCCAGCAGCCTAGGGGGATCCTCTGGGGTCAACGTCCTGACTTTC
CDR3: CASSLGGSSGVNVLTF

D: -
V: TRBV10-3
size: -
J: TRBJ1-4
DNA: TGTGCCATCAGTGAATGGTATGCAACTAATGAAAAACCGTTTTTT
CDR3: CAISEWYATNEKPFF

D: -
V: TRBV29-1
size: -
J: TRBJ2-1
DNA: TGCGCCGGGCTAGCGCCGAGCTCCTACAATGAGCAGTTCTTC
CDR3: CAGLAPSSYNEQFF

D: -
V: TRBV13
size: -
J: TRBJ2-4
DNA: TGTGCCAGCAGCACCTGGACGGTAGCCAAAAACATTCAGTACTTC
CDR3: CASSTWTVAKNIQYF

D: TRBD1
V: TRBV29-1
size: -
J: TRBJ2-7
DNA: TGCAGCGTTTGGGGACAGGGCAGCTCCTACGAGCAGTACTTC
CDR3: CSVWGQGSSYEQYF

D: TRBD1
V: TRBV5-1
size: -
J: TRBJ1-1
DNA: TGCGCCAGCAGCCCCGGGACAGGGGCCCCTGAAGCTTTCTTT
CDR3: CASSPGTGAPEAFF

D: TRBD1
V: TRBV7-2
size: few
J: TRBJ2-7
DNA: TGTGCCAGCAGCCGAGCTGGGACAGGGGTTTTCGAGCAGTACTTC
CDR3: CASSRAGTGVFEQYF

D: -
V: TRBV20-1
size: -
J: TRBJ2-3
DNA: TGCAGTGCTAGAGATATTCGGGGAGCAGAGAATACGCAGTATTTT
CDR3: CSARDIRGAENTQYF

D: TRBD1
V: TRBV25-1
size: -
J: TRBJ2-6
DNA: TGTGCCAGCAGTGGGACAGGGCCTGGCTCTGGGGCCAACGTCCTGACTTTC
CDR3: CASSGTGPGSGANVLTF

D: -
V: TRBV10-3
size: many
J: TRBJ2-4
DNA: TGTGCCATCAGTGAGTGGGACACGGTCACGAAAAACATTCAGTACTTC
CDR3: CAISEWDTVTKNIQYF

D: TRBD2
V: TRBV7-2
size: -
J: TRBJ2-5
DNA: TGTGCCAGCAGCTTAACTGCAAGCGGGGGCGTTAGGGAGACCCAGTACTTC
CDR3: CASSLTASGGVRETQYF

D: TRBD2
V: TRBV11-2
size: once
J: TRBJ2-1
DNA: TGTGCCAGCAGCTTAGGCGGTTCTAGCGGGAGGGCTCGCAATGAGCAGTTCTTC
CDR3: CASSLGGSSGRARNEQFF

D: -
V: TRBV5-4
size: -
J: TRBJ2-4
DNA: TGTGCCAGCAGCTTGGCCGGTAGCATGAGCATTCAGTACTTC
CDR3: CASSLAGSMSIQYF

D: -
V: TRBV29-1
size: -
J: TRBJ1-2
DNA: TGCAGCGTTGAAGGAGGGGGGGGAGCCCATGGCTACACCTTC
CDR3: CSVEGGGGAHGYTF

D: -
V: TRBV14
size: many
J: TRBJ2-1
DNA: TGTGCCAGCCAGGGACAAATTTACAATGAGCAGTTCTTC
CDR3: CASQGQIYNEQFF

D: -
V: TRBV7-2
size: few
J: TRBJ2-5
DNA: TGTGCCAGCAGCTTATTTACCCAAGAGACCCAGTACTTC
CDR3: CASSLFTQETQYF

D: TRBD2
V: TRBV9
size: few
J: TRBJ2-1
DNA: TGTGCCAGCAGCGCGACTAGCGGGAGTATCCATGAGCAGTTCTTC
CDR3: CASSATSGSIHEQFF

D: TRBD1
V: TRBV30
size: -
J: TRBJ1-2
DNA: TGTGCCTGGAGTGTACAGGGGCCCCTTAACTATGGCTACACCTTC
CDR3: CAWSVQGPLNYGYTF